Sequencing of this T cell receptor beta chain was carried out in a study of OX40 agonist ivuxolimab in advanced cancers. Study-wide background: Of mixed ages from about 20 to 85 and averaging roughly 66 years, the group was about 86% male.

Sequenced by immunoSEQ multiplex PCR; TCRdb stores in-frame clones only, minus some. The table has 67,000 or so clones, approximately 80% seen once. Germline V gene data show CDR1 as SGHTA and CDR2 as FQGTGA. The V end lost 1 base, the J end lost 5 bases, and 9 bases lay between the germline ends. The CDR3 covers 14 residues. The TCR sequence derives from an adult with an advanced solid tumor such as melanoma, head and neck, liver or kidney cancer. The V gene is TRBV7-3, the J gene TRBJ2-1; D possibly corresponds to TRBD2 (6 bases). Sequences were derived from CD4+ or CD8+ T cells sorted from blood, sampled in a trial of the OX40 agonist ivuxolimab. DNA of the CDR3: TGTGCCAGCAGCTTAATAGGCGGGAACAATGAGCAGTTCTTC. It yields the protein CASSLIGGNNEQFF.